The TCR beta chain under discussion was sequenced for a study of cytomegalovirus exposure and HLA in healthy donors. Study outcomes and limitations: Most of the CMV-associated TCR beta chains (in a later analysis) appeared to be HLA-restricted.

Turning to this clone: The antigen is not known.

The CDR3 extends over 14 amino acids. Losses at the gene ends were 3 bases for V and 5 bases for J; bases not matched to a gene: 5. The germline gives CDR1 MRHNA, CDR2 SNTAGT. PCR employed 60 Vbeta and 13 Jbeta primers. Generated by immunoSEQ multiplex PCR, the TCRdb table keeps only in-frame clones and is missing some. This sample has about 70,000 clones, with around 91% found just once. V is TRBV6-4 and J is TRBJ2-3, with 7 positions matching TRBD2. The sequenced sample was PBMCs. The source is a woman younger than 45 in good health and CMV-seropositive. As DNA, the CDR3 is TGTGCCAGCAGTGAGGCGGGAGATAGAGATACGCAGTATTTT. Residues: CASSEAGDRDTQYF.